This entry lists 29 T cell receptor beta chains sequenced from one sample in a study of blood T cell repertoires in COVID-19. The method was immunoSEQ multiplex PCR; TCRdb's version includes in-frame clones alone and lacks a portion of them. The sample shows some 180,000 clones, approximately 89% of them seen only once. Sequencing was carried out using PBMCs or T cells enriched from blood (not recorded which). The receptors derive from a man aged 35-49 years who had recovered from COVID-19.

The CDR3 DNA sequence: TGTGCCAGCAGTGAGGAGACAGTGACCTACGAGCAGTACTTC. Its protein product is CASSEETVTYEQYF. J is TRBJ2-7 and V is TRBV2; possible D gene TRBD1, 5 bases. V was pared by 3 bases and J by 2 bases, with 11 bases between. This CDR3 has 14 residues. Germline CDR1 reads SNHLY; CDR2 reads FYNNEI. Looking up the rest from reference TRBV2 and TRBJ2-7 gives the full variable domain: EPEVTQTPSHQVTQMGQEVILRCVPISNHLYFYWYRQILGQKVEFLVSFYNNEISEKSEIFDDQFSVERPDGSNFTLKIRSTKLEDSAMYFCASSEETVTYEQYFGPGTRLTVT.

Remarks on this clone: Sequence at one end of the junction differs from germline and may be a read error. The CDR3 sequence: CASRGGEPQHF. The CDR3 DNA reads as TGTGCGAGCAGGGGGGGTGAGCCCCAGCATTTT. The chain carries TRBV2 and TRBJ1-5; 7 bases are shared with TRBD1. The germline V gene encodes CDR1 SNHLY and CDR2 FYNNEI. CDR3 length: 11 residues.

This chain uses TRBV2 with TRBJ2-1, with TRBD2 matching 12 bases. V lost 4 bases, J lost 7 bases, and 11 bases stayed unmatched. CDR1 and CDR2 (germline): SNHLY, FYNNEI. CDR3 length: 17 amino acids. The CDR3 region is CASSGRVLAGGGNEQFF. CDR3 sequence (DNA): TGTGCCAGCAGTGGACGGGTACTAGCGGGAGGAGGGAATGAGCAGTTCTTC.

The CDR3: CASSTVGQAGTDTQYF. The CDR3 region has the DNA TGTGCCAGCAGTACCGTAGGACAGGCCGGCACAGATACGCAGTATTTT. The chain couples TRBV28 to TRBJ2-3, with 7 bases aligning to TRBD1. Germline CDR1 and CDR2: MDHEN and SYDVKM. V trimming: 5 bases; J trimming: 1 base; junction bases outside the gene matches: 9. This CDR3 has 16 residues.

This sequence joins TRBV3-1 (or the pseudogene TRBV3-2) and TRBJ2-6, with D tentatively TRBD1 (6 bases). Germline CDR1 LGHDT, CDR2 YNNKEL (reference sequence). The ends were cut back, 0 bases at V and 0 bases at J, with 15 bases in the middle. The CDR3 length is 19 residues. CDR3 protein: CASSQDPGQFISGANVLTF. The CDR3 nucleotides read TGTGCCAGCAGCCAAGACCCCGGACAGTTTATCTCTGGGGCCAACGTCCTGACTTTC.

This chain uses TRBV9 with TRBJ1-3; the D gene is possibly TRBD1 (5 bases). The CDR3 totals 15 residues. The germline V gene has CDR1 SGDLS and CDR2 YYNGEE. Trimming removed 4 bases at V and 1 base at J, with 12 bases between. CDR3: CASSSGVNSGNTIYF. In DNA, the CDR3 is TGTGCCAGCAGCTCGGGGGTGAATTCTGGAAACACCATATATTTT.

The chain joins TRBV5-1 to TRBJ2-7; weak D call: TRBD2 (5 bases). CDR1 SGHRS and CDR2 YFSETQ come from the germline V gene. The CDR3 is 12 residues long. V lost 4 bases and J 4 bases, leaving 9 bases between the germline ends. CDR3 nucleotides: TGCGCCAGCAGCCCCGACTATTACGAGCAGTACTTC. It is translated as CASSPDYYEQYF.

The rearrangement uses TRBV9 and TRBJ1-5; D call uncertain. V gave up 0 bases and J gave up 2 bases, with 9 bases separating them. In germline, CDR1 is SGDLS, CDR2 YYNGEE. This CDR3 is 15 amino acids long. The CDR3 reads CASSVEVGGNQPQHF. CDR3 nucleotides: TGTGCCAGCAGCGTAGAAGTGGGAGGCAATCAGCCCCAGCATTTT.

The chain joins TRBV11-3 to TRBJ2-3; D is possibly TRBD1 (6 bases). Trimming left V 5 bases short and J 9 bases short, with 12 bases between. There are 12 residues in the CDR3. In germline, CDR1 is SGHNT, CDR2 YENEEA. CDR3 loop: CASSRGTSTQYF. The CDR3 DNA reads TGTGCCAGCAGCCGAGGGACATCCACGCAGTATTTT.

The chain has TRBV7-9 and TRBJ1-4, with D hard to call. The CDR3 spans 14 residues. The V end was cut by 2 bases, the J end by 6 bases, with 10 bases between. Germline V lookup: CDR1 SEHNR, CDR2 FQNEAQ (reference sequence). The CDR3 reads CASSLHGLDEKLFF. CDR3 sequence (DNA): TGTGCCAGCAGCTTACATGGCTTGGATGAAAAACTGTTTTTT.

The chain recombines TRBV2 with TRBJ1-4; D unresolved. CDR1 is SNHLY, CDR2 FYNNEI, per germline. This CDR3 is built from 12 residues. The V end was cut by 7 bases, the J end by 6 bases, with 9 bases between. Here the CDR3 reads CASKREDEKLFF. The CDR3 nucleotides are TGTGCCAGCAAAAGGGAGGATGAAAAACTGTTTTTT.

The gene calls are TRBV6-5 and TRBJ2-2; TRBD2 aligns across 11 bases. CDR1 and CDR2 (germline): MNHEY, SVGAGI. CDR3 length: 15 residues. Trimming cost V 6 bases and J 4 bases; bases outside gene matches: 4. The CDR3 reads CASRILAGGTGELFF. The CDR3 DNA is TGTGCCAGCAGGATTCTAGCGGGGGGCACCGGGGAGCTGTTTTTT.

The rearrangement links TRBV9 to TRBJ2-1; maybe TRBD1 (6 bases). V dropped 3 bases and J dropped 4 bases, with 11 bases sitting between them. CDR3 size: 14 residues. Looked up from germline, CDR1 is SGDLS and CDR2 is YYNGEE. CDR3 protein: CASSARGSYNEQFF. The CDR3 DNA sequence: TGTGCCAGCAGCGCCAGGGGTTCGTACAATGAGCAGTTCTTC.

The chain carries TRBV30 and TRBJ1-5, with D unresolved. CDR3 length equals 15 residues. V was clipped by 4 bases and J by 2 bases, with 15 bases between them. Per the germline V gene, CDR1 is GTSNPN and CDR2 is SVGIG (reference sequence). The CDR3 DNA sequence: TGTGCCTGGACCAAGGGCGCCGGGGGCAATCAGCCCCAGCATTTT. Its protein product is CAWTKGAGGNQPQHF.

The chain uses TRBV9 and TRBJ1-5, with 12 bases fitting TRBD1. CDR1 is SGDLS, CDR2 YYNGEE, per germline. The CDR3 runs 15 residues. J was trimmed by 6 bases and V by 4 bases; bases with no gene match: 5. CDR3 bases: TGTGCCAGCAGCCCCGGGACAGGGGGCTTTCAGCCCCAGCATTTT. It yields the protein CASSPGTGGFQPQHF.

This chain connects TRBV5-5 to TRBJ1-1, with 9 positions matching TRBD1. The CDR3 has 16 amino acids. Germline loops: CDR1 SGHKS, CDR2 YYEKEE (reference sequence). V trimming: 4 bases; J trimming: 0 bases; junction bases outside the gene matches: 7. The CDR3 coding sequence is TGTGCCAGCAGCCCGACGGGACAGGGAATGAACACTGAAGCTTTCTTT. As protein: CASSPTGQGMNTEAFF.

This chain uses TRBV7-8 with TRBJ2-7, with D perhaps matching TRBD2 (6 bases). Germline CDR1 is SGHVS and CDR2 is FQNEAQ. V lost 9 bases and J 5 bases, leaving 17 bases between the germline ends. The CDR3 sequence is 13 residues long. This CDR3 reads CASQATSSHEQYF. CDR3 coding DNA: TGTGCCAGTCAAGCAACTAGCAGCCACGAGCAGTACTTC.

This sequence joins TRBV5-1 and TRBJ2-7; possible D gene TRBD1, 5 bases. V lost 0 bases to trimming and J lost 3 bases, with 7 bases between them. Germline V gene lookup returns CDR1 SGHRS and CDR2 YFSETQ. CDR3 size: 13 residues. The CDR3 nucleotides are TGCGCCAGCAGCTTGGCAGGGAACTACGAGCAGTACTTC. Translating gives CASSLAGNYEQYF.

This clone has just a few counts. The chain carries TRBV6-5 and TRBJ1-1; D uncertain. Germline assignment: CDR1 MNHEY and CDR2 SVGAGI. V lost 2 bases and J 4 bases, leaving 14 bases between the germline ends. The CDR3 sequence is 15 residues long. The CDR3 spells CASSYVGGEGTEAFF. DNA for the CDR3: TGTGCCAGCAGTTACGTGGGCGGGGAGGGCACTGAAGCTTTCTTT.

This clone came up once. The chain uses TRBV4-1 and TRBJ2-1; 9 bases align to TRBD1. Germline CDR1 and CDR2: MGHRA and YSYEKL. With 0 bases clipped from V and 15 bases from J, the junction kept 6 bases outside the gene matches. CDR3 size: 13 residues. The CDR3 spells CASSQDTRTGVFF. As DNA, the CDR3 is TGCGCCAGCAGCCAAGATACTCGGACAGGGGTGTTCTTC.

The chain combines TRBV9 with TRBJ2-7; 11 bases line up with TRBD1. With 2 bases clipped from V and 1 base from J, the junction kept 14 bases outside the gene matches. The germline CDR1 and CDR2 sequences are SGDLS and YYNGEE. The CDR3 contains 19 residues. The CDR3 DNA follows: TGTGCCAGCAGCGTTGATGGACAGGGGGCGATCCCAAAGTCCTACGAGCAGTACTTC. It translates to CASSVDGQGAIPKSYEQYF.

Points on this clone: This CDR3 is also generated by other DNA sequences in the sample. V gene TRBV27 combines with J gene TRBJ2-1, with 7 bases that match TRBD1. CDR1 and CDR2 from the germline V gene are MNHEY and SMNVEV (reference sequence). The CDR3 contains 14 residues. The ends lost 5 bases at V and 2 bases at J; junction bases unmatched: 3. As DNA, the CDR3 is TGTGCCAGCAGTAGGCAGGGGGCCTACAATGAGCAGTTCTTC. It specifies CASSRQGAYNEQFF.

This clone was seen once. The chain recombines TRBV3-1 (or the pseudogene TRBV3-2) with TRBJ1-2, with a possible D match to TRBD1 (6 bases). CDR3 length: 17 amino acids. The germline CDR1 and CDR2 sequences are LGHDT and YNNKEL (reference sequence). The V end was cut by 1 base, the J end by 0 bases, with 15 bases between. CDR3 in amino acids: CASSQGAGGPTNYGYTF. CDR3 bases: TGTGCCAGCAGCCAAGGGGCGGGGGGGCCCACTAACTATGGCTACACCTTC.

In this sample, this clone turned up once. The chain recombines TRBV15 with TRBJ1-6, with 8 bases identical to TRBD1. Germline values: CDR1 LNHNV, CDR2 YYDKDF (reference sequence). There are 15 residues in the CDR3. V gave up 2 bases and J gave up 5 bases; unmatched junction bases: 2. CDR3 sequence reads: CATSRQGANNSPLHF. The CDR3 DNA reads as TGTGCCACCAGCAGACAGGGGGCGAATAATTCACCCCTCCACTTT. The full variable domain, rest sourced from reference TRBV15 and TRBJ1-6, is DAMVIQNPRYQVTQFGKPVTLSCSQTLNHNVMYWYQQKSSQAPKLLFHYYDKDFNNEADTPDNFQSRRPNTSFCFLDIRSPGLGDTAMYLCATSRQGANNSPLHFGNGTRLTVT.

This clone has only one observation. The V gene is TRBV28, the J gene TRBJ2-1, with 11 bases lining up with TRBD1. J gave up 15 bases and V 7 bases, and 20 bases lay outside the gene matches. CDR1 MDHEN and CDR2 SYDVKM come from the germline V gene. CDR3 length: 16 residues. CDR3 coding DNA: TGTGCCAGCACCCTCGGGACAGGGGGGTTTTTGGGACAATGGTTCTTC. This sequence encodes CASTLGTGGFLGQWFF.

This clone was seen a few times. The V gene is TRBV27, the J gene TRBJ1-2; 7 bases fit TRBD1. CDR3 size: 15 residues. The V and J ends lost 4 bases and 7 bases, in that order; junction bases with no gene match: 12. The germline V gene has CDR1 MNHEY and CDR2 SMNVEV (reference sequence). The CDR3 coding sequence is TGTGCCAGCAGTTGGTTGGGACAGAAGGGGGTTGGCTACACCTTC. Translating gives CASSWLGQKGVGYTF.

The V and J genes are TRBV12-5 and TRBJ1-1; maybe TRBD1 (6 bases). This CDR3 spans 14 amino acids. Germline CDR1 LGHNT, CDR2 FRNRAP. V was clipped by 1 base and J by 8 bases, with 14 bases between them. CDR3 loop: CASGLETGAFEAFF. The CDR3 bases are TGTGCTAGTGGTTTGGAGACAGGAGCCTTCGAAGCTTTCTTT.

This sequence joins TRBV13 and TRBJ1-1; D may be TRBD1 (5 bases). The germline CDR1 and CDR2 sequences are PRHDT and FYEKMQ (reference sequence). The CDR3 is 15 residues long. V was pared by 5 bases and J by 0 bases, with 13 bases between. CDR3 sequence reads: CASSIRQHMNTEAFF. In DNA form, the CDR3 reads TGTGCCAGCAGCATCCGACAGCACATGAACACTGAAGCTTTCTTT.

This clone was counted between two and nine times. The chain joins TRBV3-1 (or the pseudogene TRBV3-2) to TRBJ1-3; D remains ambiguous. Between the trimmed V and J ends, which lost 6 bases and 0 bases, there was a span of 9 bases. From germline, CDR1 is LGHDT and CDR2 YNNKEL (reference sequence). The CDR3 spans 14 residues. The CDR3 is CASSPEGSGNTIYF. The CDR3 DNA reads TGTGCCAGCAGTCCAGAGGGCTCTGGAAACACCATATATTTT.